Listed here are 15 T cell receptor beta chains from one sample, sequenced in a study of T cell changes during pregnancy in multiple sclerosis. The assay was immunoSEQ multiplex PCR, and TCRdb's table has in-frame clones only and misses some. The table lists roughly 80,000 clones, about 90% of them singletons. Sample: peripheral blood, taken before pregnancy. These receptors came from a female donor with multiple sclerosis, enrolled in a pregnancy study.

The genes are TRBV19 and TRBJ1-2, with D perhaps matching TRBD1 (6 bases). Trimming removed 7 bases at V and 2 bases at J, with 14 bases between. The CDR3 is 14 residues long. The germline CDR1 and CDR2 sequences are LNHDA and SQIVND (reference sequence). The CDR3 loop reads CASMDSRNNYGYTF. The CDR3 DNA reads as TGTGCCAGTATGGACAGCCGGAACAACTATGGCTACACCTTC.

The DNA of the CDR3 is TGTGCCAGCAGTTACTCTGAGCCCCAACCGTTGGGCTACACCTTC. Encoded protein: CASSYSEPQPLGYTF. This chain uses TRBV6-5 with TRBJ1-2; D not certain. CDR3 length: 15 amino acids. V was trimmed by 0 bases and J by 8 bases, leaving 16 bases between them. Germline assignment: CDR1 MNHEY and CDR2 SVGAGI.

J is TRBJ2-7 and V is TRBV5-1; tentative D call: TRBD1 (5 bases). Germline CDR1 is SGHRS and CDR2 is YFSETQ. V lost 2 bases and J lost 4, with 10 bases in between. The CDR3 runs 13 residues. CDR3 nucleotides: TGCGCCAGCAGCTTACAGGCCGCATACGAGCAGTACTTC. Protein: CASSLQAAYEQYF. Complete variable domain (other parts from reference TRBV5-1 and TRBJ2-7): KAGVTQTPRYLIKTRGQQVTLSCSPISGHRSVSWYQQTPGQGLQFLFEYFSETQRNKGNFPGRFSGRQFSNSRSEMNVSTLELGDSALYLCASSLQAAYEQYFGPGTRLTVT.

This chain links TRBV4-1 with TRBJ2-5, with D unresolved. Trimming left V 6 bases short and J 0 bases short, with 8 bases between. CDR3 length equals 13 residues. CDR1 and CDR2 from the germline V gene are MGHRA and YSYEKL. Here the CDR3 DNA reads TGCGCCAGCAGGCAGATCGACCAAGAGACCCAGTACTTC. Translation gives CASRQIDQETQYF.

The chain is built from TRBV30 and TRBJ2-1; D perhaps matches TRBD1 (6 bases). The V gene's germline CDR1 is GTSNPN and CDR2 SVGIG (reference sequence). The CDR3 spans 18 residues. The ends were cut back, 3 bases at V and 3 bases at J, with 24 bases in the middle. The CDR3 bases are TGTGCCTGGAGCGATCCCTACCAGACAGGCAACTACTACAATGAGCAGTTCTTC. Its protein is CAWSDPYQTGNYYNEQFF.

The V and J genes are TRBV5-1 and TRBJ1-2; TRBD1 is a possible D gene (6 bases). The CDR3 contains 15 residues. V was cut by 6 bases and J by 2 bases, with 17 bases left in between. In germline, CDR1 is SGHRS, CDR2 YFSETQ. Here the CDR3 DNA reads TGCGCCAGCAAACCTAACAGGGAGGGCAACTATGGCTACACCTTC. It codes for CASKPNREGNYGYTF.

The J gene is TRBJ2-2, the V gene TRBV11-2; 8 nucleotides line up with TRBD1. CDR1 and CDR2 (germline): SGHAT, FQNNGV. The CDR3 loop spans 17 amino acids. V trimming: 2 bases; J trimming: 8 bases; junction bases outside the gene matches: 13. CDR3 region: CASSLFIQGVLGGELFF. The CDR3 nucleotides are TGTGCCAGCAGCTTATTCATACAGGGGGTATTAGGAGGGGAGCTGTTTTTT.

DNA for the CDR3: TGCGCCAGCAGCCCGGGGGGGCCAGATACGCAGTATTTT. This gives the protein CASSPGGPDTQYF. The J gene is TRBJ2-3, the V gene TRBV5-1; 8 bases are a match to TRBD2. The CDR3 covers 13 residues. V lost 4 bases to trimming and J lost 4 bases; unmatched junction nucleotides: 2. From germline, CDR1 is SGHRS and CDR2 YFSETQ.

The chain combines TRBV13 with TRBJ1-6; D perhaps matches TRBD1 (6 bases). The germline gives CDR1 PRHDT, CDR2 FYEKMQ (reference sequence). Trimming cost V 5 bases and J 1 base, with 15 bases left between them. The CDR3 totals 17 residues. Written as DNA, the CDR3 is TGTGCCAGCAGCGACATGAAGGGGGTTTCCTATAATTCACCCCTCCACTTT. Translating it yields CASSDMKGVSYNSPLHF.

The chain couples TRBV5-4 to TRBJ2-2, with TRBD2 matching over 8 bases. The CDR3 has 20 residues. Germline V gene data show CDR1 as SGHNT and CDR2 as YYREEE (reference sequence). Germline trimming cut 3 bases from V and 0 bases from J; bases unmatched to any gene: 16. In DNA form, the CDR3 reads TGTGCCAGCAGCTCCATAGCGGGGACGTACAATGGTTCGAACACCGGGGAGCTGTTTTTT. This encodes CASSSIAGTYNGSNTGELFF.

The chain has TRBV6-6 and TRBJ1-6; 8 bases match TRBD1. The CDR3 runs to 13 residues. V gave up 6 bases and J gave up 7 bases; unmatched junction bases: 2. The germline V gene encodes CDR1 MNHNY and CDR2 SVGAGI (reference sequence). CDR3: CASRGTGNSPLHF. As DNA, the CDR3 is TGTGCCAGCAGGGGGACAGGAAATTCACCCCTCCACTTT.

This clone was recorded once. The rearrangement links TRBV7-2 to TRBJ1-2; D unresolved. Germline CDR1 and CDR2: SGHTA and FQGNSA. Trimming took 4 bases from V and 8 from J, leaving 11 bases between them. CDR3 length: 12 amino acids. CDR3 sequence (DNA): TGTGCCAGCAGCTCGTTGCCAAGCGGCTACACCTTC. It translates to CASSSLPSGYTF.

This clone appeared a few times. The genes are TRBV13 and TRBJ1-1; D uncertain. Germline CDR1 and CDR2: PRHDT and FYEKMQ (reference sequence). V lost 3 bases to trimming and J lost 0 bases, with 8 bases between them. The CDR3 runs 14 residues. The CDR3 sequence: CASSLGVLNTEAFF. The DNA for the CDR3 is TGTGCCAGCAGCTTGGGAGTATTGAACACTGAAGCTTTCTTT.

The CDR3 coding sequence is TGTGCCAGCAGAAACACAGGCGTTAACTATGGCTACACCTTC. Protein product: CASRNTGVNYGYTF. The V gene is TRBV11-2, the J gene TRBJ1-2, with D possibly being TRBD1 (5 bases). V lost 6 bases and J lost 1, with 12 bases in between. CDR1 is SGHAT, CDR2 FQNNGV, per germline. The CDR3 is made up of 14 amino acids.

The chain recombines TRBV6-5 with TRBJ2-2; D gene ambiguous. V lost 2 bases to trimming and J lost 8 bases, with 12 bases between them. The CDR3 is 14 amino acids. CDR1 MNHEY and CDR2 SVGAGI come from the germline V gene. The CDR3 sequence: CASSYVTTSGELFF. Here the CDR3 DNA reads TGTGCCAGCAGTTACGTTACAACCTCTGGGGAGCTGTTTTTT.